This TCR beta chain was captured by sequencing in a study of blood T cell repertoires in COVID-19. Authors' data handling: Reference gene primers were amplified, and this amplification served to estimate nucleated cell counts. Only in-frame clones appear in the TCRdb table, and some are missing; sequencing was by immunoSEQ multiplex PCR. V and J calls and clone size are those listed in that table; D and trimming were worked out from the DNA. The sample shows some 370,000 clones, 89% of them seen only once. Germline-derived CDR1 and CDR2 are SGHRS and YFSETQ. The CDR3 spans 19 residues. V lost 0 bases to trimming and J lost 4 bases, with 22 bases between them.

This TCR came from a man in his forties or fifties with acute or convalescent COVID-19. Sequenced sample: peripheral blood. The chain employs TRBV5-1 and TRBJ1-4; perhaps TRBD1 as D (6 bases). The CDR3 loop is CASSLEGQGFPDSNEKLFF. DNA of the CDR3: TGCGCCAGCAGCTTGGAAGGTCAGGGGTTTCCGGACAGTAATGAAAAACTGTTTTTT.